This paragraph reports one TCR beta chain. Its matching antigen is unknown. This record comes from a study of neoadjuvant anti-PD-1 for oral cavity cancer. Study as a whole: Patients mostly received three to four biweekly nivolumab doses at 3 mg/kg before surgery.

Time point in this sample: after neoadjuvant nivolumab, at surgical resection. Study-wide findings and caveats: Post-treatment tumors with larger preexisting clones showed more shrinkage.

CDR1 and CDR2 from the germline V gene are SGHDT and YYEEEE. The CDR3 spans 11 residues. Trimming removed 4 bases at V and 5 bases at J, with 4 bases between. Data came from immunoSEQ multiplex PCR; TCRdb stores just in-frame clones and leaves some out. Of roughly 23,000 clones in the sample, less than 50% were seen once. The origin of this receptor is a person aged 40-85 years with oral cavity squamous cell carcinoma. Source: tumor tissue, taken after nivolumab (anti-PD-1) treatment. The chain recombines TRBV5-6 with TRBJ2-1; no clear D. The CDR3 DNA sequence: TGTGCCAGCAGCCTAGACAATGAGCAGTTCTTC. Its protein is CASSLDNEQFF.